This TCR beta chain was identified in a study of molecular identifiers for immune sequencing clone quantification. TCRdb re-analysed the PCR reads in MiXCR, keeping a single row per CDR3 protein. Here the sample spans about 500,000 distinct CDR3 sequences, about 26% being singletons. Germline V gene sequence: CDR1 GTSNPN, CDR2 SVGIG (reference sequence). This CDR3 region has 14 residues. Trimming left V 2 bases short and J 3 bases short, with 10 bases between. This clonotype was obtained from a human donor in good health. Some libraries in this study had Jurkat cell RNA spiked in. The sequenced material came from naive CD8+ T cells from blood, with Jurkat cell RNA spiked in. Documented subset: FACS-sorted CD8+CD4-CCR7+CD45RA+ naive T cells. This chain connects TRBV30 to TRBJ2-2; D is uncertain. The CDR3 sequence: CAWSPLKDTGELFF. The CDR3 DNA is TGTGCCTGGAGTCCCTTGAAGGACACCGGGGAGCTGTTTTTT.